The 18 T cell receptor beta chains given below trace back to one sample, sequenced in a study of blood T cell repertoires in COVID-19. Libraries were prepared by immunoSEQ multiplex PCR; TCRdb keeps only in-frame clonotypes and omits some of them. Of some 83,000 clones in the sample, approximately 79% were seen once. Material for sequencing was peripheral blood. All receptors derive from a woman older than 75 with acute or convalescent COVID-19.

This chain links TRBV10-3 with TRBJ2-3; TRBD1 might be the D (5 bases). The CDR3 runs 14 residues. The germline gives CDR1 ENHRY, CDR2 SYGVKD. V was shortened by 6 bases and J by 4 bases, with 14 bases between the two germline ends. The CDR3 bases are TGTGCCATCAGAGGGGAACGATTCGCAGATACGCAGTATTTT. Protein: CAIRGERFADTQYF.

This clone was observed a few times. Here the CDR3 reads CASSQVQGGNTEAFF. Here the CDR3 DNA reads TGCGCCAGCAGCCAAGTGCAGGGTGGGAACACTGAAGCTTTCTTT. The rearrangement joins TRBV4-1 to TRBJ1-1, with D perhaps matching TRBD1 (5 bases). The CDR3 totals 15 residues. The germline V and J ends were trimmed by 1 base and 1 base, with 10 bases remaining between them. CDR1 MGHRA and CDR2 YSYEKL come from the germline V gene.

This rearrangement joins TRBV28 to TRBJ1-4; 8 nucleotides line up with TRBD1. From germline, CDR1 is MDHEN and CDR2 SYDVKM. J was trimmed by 0 bases and V by 10 bases; bases with no gene match: 4. The CDR3 sequence is 14 residues long. CDR3 coding DNA: TGTGCCATCAGGGGGCAGACAACTAATGAAAAACTGTTTTTT. Its protein product is CAIRGQTTNEKLFF.

This rearrangement joins TRBV19 to TRBJ1-3; D is possibly TRBD1 (6 bases). The CDR3 is 15 residues long. The germline V gene encodes CDR1 LNHDA and CDR2 SQIVND (reference sequence). The V and J ends lost 7 bases and 3 bases respectively, with 16 bases between them. For the CDR3, the DNA is TGTGCCAGTATCCCCACAGGGACCAGTGGAAACACCATATATTTT. Translating gives CASIPTGTSGNTIYF.

The chain recombines TRBV27 with TRBJ2-5; D possibly corresponds to TRBD1 (6 bases). This CDR3 has 14 residues. Germline CDR1 reads MNHEY; CDR2 reads SMNVEV (reference sequence). Trimming removed 5 bases at V and 4 bases at J, with 14 bases between. DNA of the CDR3: TGTGCCAGCAGTCCCCGCTCCAGGGGAGAGACCCAGTACTTC. This gives the protein CASSPRSRGETQYF.

A remark on this clone: Other DNA sequences within the sample encode an identical CDR3. This chain joins TRBV28 and TRBJ1-1, with D possibly being TRBD1 (5 bases). Germline CDR1 MDHEN, CDR2 SYDVKM. V was cut by 4 bases and J by 0 bases, with 12 bases left in between. The CDR3 length is 15 residues. The CDR3 bases are TGTGCCAGCAGTTCCACAGGCGGCATGAACACTGAAGCTTTCTTT. This encodes CASSSTGGMNTEAFF.

This clone was observed once. The chain carries TRBV2 and TRBJ1-1, with D unresolved. Trimming took off 5 bases at V and 3 bases at J, with 13 bases between the two ends. The CDR3 contains 14 residues. CDR1 SNHLY and CDR2 FYNNEI come from the germline V gene. CDR3 region: CASSPTSQDTEAFF. The CDR3 DNA follows: TGTGCCAGCAGTCCGACAAGTCAGGACACTGAAGCTTTCTTT. Looking up the rest from reference TRBV2 and TRBJ1-1 gives the full variable domain: EPEVTQTPSHQVTQMGQEVILRCVPISNHLYFYWYRQILGQKVEFLVSFYNNEISEKSEIFDDQFSVERPDGSNFTLKIRSTKLEDSAMYFCASSPTSQDTEAFFGQGTRLTVV.

The chain carries TRBV3-1 (or the pseudogene TRBV3-2) and TRBJ2-3; no reliable D call. V shed 0 bases and J shed 6 bases, with 4 bases lying between them. Germline V lookup: CDR1 LGHDT, CDR2 YNNKEL (reference sequence). CDR3 size: 12 residues. This CDR3 reads CASSQELDTQYF. CDR3 DNA: TGTGCCAGCAGCCAAGAACTGGATACGCAGTATTTT.

J is TRBJ1-2 and V is TRBV5-4; D is uncertain. V dropped 0 bases and J dropped 3 bases, with 9 bases sitting between them. The CDR3 is 14 amino acids. Per germline, CDR1 SGHNT and CDR2 YYREEE (reference sequence). This CDR3 is CASSLEPTDYGYTF. In DNA, the CDR3 is TGTGCCAGCAGCTTGGAGCCAACCGACTATGGCTACACCTTC. The variable domain in full, with the rest retrieved from reference TRBV5-4 and TRBJ1-2, is ETGVTQSPTHLIKTRGQQVTLRCSSQSGHNTVSWYQQALGQGPQFIFQYYREEENGRGNFPPRFSGLQFPNYSSELNVNALELDDSALYLCASSLEPTDYGYTFGSGTRLTVV.

This clone showed up just once. The chain recombines TRBV15 with TRBJ2-7, with 8 bases matching TRBD1. The length of the CDR3 is 13 residues. Germline V CDR1 and CDR2: LNHNV, YYDKDF (reference sequence). V lost 5 bases, J lost 6 bases, and 6 bases stayed unmatched. The CDR3 sequence: CATSQGAGLEQYF. CDR3 nucleotides: TGTGCCACCAGCCAGGGGGCCGGGCTCGAGCAGTACTTC.

This clone was counted a single time. The rearrangement joins TRBV6-5 to TRBJ2-1; D remains unclear. This CDR3 has 14 residues. Germline CDR1 reads MNHEY; CDR2 reads SVGAGI. Trimming pared 4 bases from V and 6 bases from J, leaving 13 bases between. As DNA, the CDR3 is TGTGCCAGCAGTTTATCCCTCCCGGGCAATGAGCAGTTCTTC. This gives the protein CASSLSLPGNEQFF.

CDR3 bases: TGCAGTGCTAGTCAGGGATCCGGCACAGATACGCAGTATTTT. Its translation: CSASQGSGTDTQYF. The V and J genes are TRBV20-1 and TRBJ2-3; TRBD1 is a possible D gene (5 bases). The CDR3 contains 14 residues. Germline CDR1 and CDR2: DFQATT and SNEGSKA (reference sequence). V was cut by 3 bases and J by 1 base, with 11 bases left in between.

The chain recombines TRBV4-1 with TRBJ1-5, with a weak D call TRBD1 (6 bases). The germline V gene has CDR1 MGHRA and CDR2 YSYEKL. The germline V and J ends were trimmed by 4 bases and 3 bases, with 10 bases remaining between them. The CDR3 sequence is 14 residues long. The CDR3 region is CASSPTGLNQPQHF. CDR3 nucleotide sequence: TGCGCCAGCAGCCCCACAGGGCTCAATCAGCCCCAGCATTTT.

V and J are TRBV19 and TRBJ2-2; 12 bases line up with TRBD1. The ends lost 5 bases at V and 3 bases at J; junction bases unmatched: 7. The CDR3 length is 17 residues. Germline V gene lookup returns CDR1 LNHDA and CDR2 SQIVND (reference sequence). CDR3 sequence (DNA): TGTGCCAGTAGTGGTAAAGGGACAGGGGGCGACACCGGGGAGCTGTTTTTT. Its protein product is CASSGKGTGGDTGELFF.

V usage is TRBV9 and J usage is TRBJ2-5, with 8 bases fitting TRBD2. The germline V gene has CDR1 SGDLS and CDR2 YYNGEE. V lost 1 base to trimming and J lost 5 bases; unmatched junction nucleotides: 10. The CDR3 is made up of 16 amino acids. The CDR3 DNA is TGTGCCAGCAGCGTATTCACGGGAGGGGGGACCGAGACCCAGTACTTC. This encodes CASSVFTGGGTETQYF.

This chain joins TRBV18 and TRBJ1-1; possible D gene TRBD1, 6 bases. CDR1 is KGHSH and CDR2 is LQKENI in the germline V gene. This CDR3 region has 15 residues. Trimming left V 5 bases short and J 1 base short, with 14 bases between. Written as DNA, the CDR3 is TGTGCCAGCTCAACCAGGGGCAGGGCGAACACTGAAGCTTTCTTT. Protein product: CASSTRGRANTEAFF. The variable domain in full, with the rest retrieved from reference TRBV18 and TRBJ1-1, is NAGVMQNPRHLVRRRGQEARLRCSPMKGHSHVYWYRQLPEEGLKFMVYLQKENIIDESGMPKERFSAEFPKEGPSILRIQQVVRGDSAAYFCASSTRGRANTEAFFGQGTRLTVV.

CDR3 sequence (DNA): TGTGCCAGCAGTAGACGGGACTATCTTCAAGAGACCCAGTACTTC. Translation gives CASSRRDYLQETQYF. The V call is TRBV6-2 or TRBV6-3, the J call TRBJ2-5, with 7 bases matching TRBD2. The CDR3 is 15 amino acids. Germline CDR1 and CDR2: MNHEY and SVGEGT. J lost 2 bases, V lost 5 bases, and 8 bases had no gene match.

This chain links TRBV7-2 with TRBJ2-1; 8 bases line up with TRBD2. The junction had 7 bases not matched to a gene; V was cut back by 4 bases and J by 5 bases. CDR1 is SGHTA and CDR2 is FQGNSA in the germline V gene. This CDR3 is 15 amino acids long. CDR3 bases: TGTGCCAGCAGCTCCCTCCAGCGGGGGAACAATGAGCAGTTCTTC. Protein sequence: CASSSLQRGNNEQFF.